These 20 T cell receptor beta chains were all obtained from the same sample, sequenced in a study of shared clonotypes between healthy human individuals. Only in-frame clones appear in the TCRdb table, and some are missing; sequencing was by immunoSEQ multiplex PCR. The sample contains about 92,000 clones, roughly three quarters of which appear only once. Sequencing used memory CD8+ T cells sorted from blood. Subset in this sample: CD45RO+ cells pooled with CCR7-negative TemRA cells. The receptors stem from a man younger than 40 in good health.

This rearrangement joins TRBV27 to TRBJ2-2; TRBD1 aligns across 8 bases. CDR1 is MNHEY, CDR2 SMNVEV, per germline (reference sequence). The CDR3 has 19 amino acids. The V segment lost 2 bases and the J segment 1 base; nucleotides outside the gene matches: 12. The CDR3 DNA reads TGTGCCAGCAGTTTACTTCCCGTCCCCGGGACAGGGAACACCGGGGAGCTGTTTTTT. Its protein product is CASSLLPVPGTGNTGELFF.

This chain uses TRBV11-3 with TRBJ2-7, with D unresolved. The germline V gene encodes CDR1 SGHNT and CDR2 YENEEA. V was shortened by 2 bases and J by 1 base, with 9 bases between the two germline ends. This CDR3 region has 14 residues. In nucleotides, the CDR3 is TGTGCCAGCAGCTTAAATGGTGGATCCTACGAGCAGTACTTC. It specifies CASSLNGGSYEQYF. Full variable domain (missing parts from reference TRBV11-3 and TRBJ2-7): EAGVVQSPRYKIIEKKQPVAFWCNPISGHNTLYWYLQNLGQGPELLIRYENEEAVDDSQLPKDRFSAERLKGVDSTLKIQPAELGDSAVYLCASSLNGGSYEQYFGPGTRLTVT.

The rearrangement joins TRBV6-1 to TRBJ2-1; 10 bases are shared with TRBD2. Per germline, CDR1 MNHNS and CDR2 SASEGT. This CDR3 spans 15 amino acids. V was pared by 8 bases and J by 9 bases, with 13 bases of the junction left unmatched. DNA of the CDR3: TGTGCCAGCGATACCTTAGCGGGAGGTCCCTCTGAGCAGTTCTTC. This encodes CASDTLAGGPSEQFF.

V gene TRBV23-1 combines with J gene TRBJ1-4; 7 nucleotides match TRBD1. TRBV23-1 falls under the ORF class, with uncertain function. The CDR3 has 14 amino acids. With V trimmed by 4 bases and J by 5 bases, 4 bases remained unmatched. The CDR3: CASSPGQKNEKLFF. The CDR3 nucleotides read TGCGCCAGCAGTCCGGGACAGAAAAATGAAAAACTGTTTTTT.

This clone was counted ten times or more. The V gene is TRBV6-5, the J gene TRBJ2-2; D unresolved. The CDR3 runs 14 residues. With 6 bases removed from V and 1 base from J, the gap between germline ends came to 9 bases. The germline V gene has CDR1 MNHEY and CDR2 SVGAGI. The DNA for the CDR3 is TGTGCCAGCAGCTCGGACGGGAACACCGGGGAGCTGTTTTTT. Protein: CASSSDGNTGELFF.

The chain couples TRBV9 to TRBJ2-3, with TRBD2 identical over 10 bases. After removal of 3 bases from V and 5 bases from J, the junction contained 9 bases not matched to a gene. Germline assignment: CDR1 SGDLS and CDR2 YYNGEE. CDR3 length: 16 residues. Here the CDR3 reads CASSGELAGLVDTQYF. In nucleotides, the CDR3 is TGTGCCAGCAGCGGAGAACTAGCGGGATTAGTAGATACGCAGTATTTT.

The chain uses TRBV6-5 and TRBJ2-7, with 8 positions matching TRBD1. The J segment lost 3 bases and the V segment lost 7 bases, leaving 8 bases of the junction unmatched. The germline CDR1 and CDR2 sequences are MNHEY and SVGAGI. The length of the CDR3 is 14 residues. The CDR3 DNA follows: TGTGCCAGCATAGGGGACAGGACAGGCTACGAGCAGTACTTC. This gives the protein CASIGDRTGYEQYF.

This sequence joins TRBV11-2 and TRBJ2-7, with 7 bases that match TRBD2. This CDR3 has 17 amino acids. The germline V gene encodes CDR1 SGHAT and CDR2 FQNNGV. The V and J ends lost 1 base and 5 bases, in that order; junction bases with no gene match: 14. Written as DNA, the CDR3 is TGTGCCAGCAGCTTAGCGAAAGCGGGACCTGTGTGGGACGAGCAGTACTTC. Translation: CASSLAKAGPVWDEQYF.

This clone has a count of ten or more. The rearrangement links TRBV7-6 to TRBJ2-7, with TRBD2 identical over 7 bases. Germline V gives CDR1 SGHVS, CDR2 FNYEAQ. Trimming cost V 7 bases and J 7 bases; bases outside gene matches: 16. This CDR3 is 15 amino acids long. The CDR3 spells CASTAEGGPYREQYF. As DNA, the CDR3 is TGTGCCAGCACCGCTGAGGGAGGGCCCTATCGTGAGCAGTACTTC.

This clone showed up just a few times. This sequence joins TRBV5-4 and TRBJ2-1; 8 nucleotides match TRBD2. V was clipped by 2 bases and J by 0 bases; unmatched bases: 1. From germline, CDR1 is SGHNT and CDR2 YYREEE (reference sequence). The CDR3 extends over 15 amino acids. CDR3 nucleotide sequence: TGTGCCAGCAGCTTTCTAGCGGGCTCCTACAATGAGCAGTTCTTC. Translation gives CASSFLAGSYNEQFF.

The chain employs TRBV2 and TRBJ2-1; 7 bases align to TRBD1. With 6 bases clipped from V and 9 bases from J, the junction kept 5 bases outside the gene matches. This CDR3 region has 12 residues. CDR1 and CDR2 (germline): SNHLY, FYNNEI. The CDR3 coding sequence is TGTGCCAGCAGCGAAAGGACAGGTGAGCAGTTCTTC. It codes for CASSERTGEQFF.

V usage is TRBV28 and J usage is TRBJ2-1, with D possibly matching TRBD2 (5 bases). The CDR3 is made up of 13 amino acids. Trimming removed 1 base at V and 5 bases at J, with 6 bases between. The germline V gene has CDR1 MDHEN and CDR2 SYDVKM. The CDR3 DNA follows: TGTGCCAGCAGTTTATTTAGCGACAATGAGCAGTTCTTC. This encodes CASSLFSDNEQFF.

The chain couples TRBV27 to TRBJ1-2; D not certain. CDR3 length equals 13 residues. Between the trimmed V and J ends, which lost 3 bases and 3 bases, there was a span of 8 bases. The V gene's germline CDR1 is MNHEY and CDR2 SMNVEV (reference sequence). CDR3 nucleotides: TGTGCCAGCAGTTTGAATCTCTACTATGGCTACACCTTC. Its protein is CASSLNLYYGYTF.

The rearrangement links TRBV11-3 to TRBJ1-3; perhaps TRBD1 as D (5 bases). Germline V CDR1 and CDR2: SGHNT, YENEEA. Trimming pared 4 bases from V and 5 bases from J, leaving 27 bases between. The CDR3 runs to 19 residues. The CDR3 coding sequence is TGTGCCAGCAGCTCAATCGGGGAGAAACAAAGAGGGGAAAGAAACACCATATATTTT. Its translation: CASSSIGEKQRGERNTIYF.

The chain uses TRBV15 and TRBJ2-2; 16 nucleotides match TRBD2. From germline, CDR1 is LNHNV and CDR2 YYDKDF (reference sequence). The CDR3 runs 19 residues. V gave up 6 bases and J gave up 6 bases; unmatched junction bases: 13. CDR3: CATSRPGQGLAGGSGELFF. CDR3 in DNA: TGTGCCACCAGTAGACCGGGACAGGGACTAGCGGGAGGGTCCGGGGAGCTGTTTTTT.

This chain links TRBV28 with TRBJ2-1; 11 bases align to TRBD2. Germline lookup yields CDR1 MDHEN and CDR2 SYDVKM. V lost 4 bases and J lost 0; bases outside the gene matches: 23. This CDR3 region has 23 residues. CDR3 protein: CASSSSGLAAYKGERDSYNEQFF. CDR3 nucleotides: TGTGCCAGCAGTTCGTCGGGACTAGCGGCCTACAAAGGGGAAAGAGACTCCTACAATGAGCAGTTCTTC. Based on the CDR3 plus reference TRBV28 and TRBJ2-1, the full variable domain is DVKVTQSSRYLVKRTGEKVFLECVQDMDHENMFWYRQDPGLGLRLIYFSYDVKMKEKGDIPEGYSVSREKKERFSLILESASTNQTSMYLCASSSSGLAAYKGERDSYNEQFFGPGTRLTVL.

The V gene is TRBV20-1, the J gene TRBJ2-3; the D gene is possibly TRBD2 (6 bases). Germline CDR1 and CDR2: DFQATT and SNEGSKA (reference sequence). The ends were cut back, 3 bases at V and 5 bases at J, with 6 bases in the middle. The CDR3 extends over 11 amino acids. In nucleotides, the CDR3 is TGCAGTGCTAGGGGGGGAGATACGCAGTATTTT. Translation gives CSARGGDTQYF.

This clone occurred a few times. DNA for the CDR3: TGCGCCAGCAGCCACCCTAGCGGGAGTACTAACGAGCAGTACTTC. Amino acid sequence: CASSHPSGSTNEQYF. The V and J genes are TRBV4-1 and TRBJ2-7; 10 nucleotides align to TRBD2. This CDR3 comprises 15 residues. The J segment lost 5 bases and the V segment lost 3 bases, leaving 7 bases of the junction unmatched. The germline V gene encodes CDR1 MGHRA and CDR2 YSYEKL.

The chain is built from TRBV30 and TRBJ1-1; tentative D call: TRBD1 (5 bases). Germline-derived CDR1 and CDR2 are GTSNPN and SVGIG (reference sequence). This CDR3 contains 9 residues. Trimming pared 7 bases from V and 10 bases from J, leaving 10 bases between. The chain's CDR3 is CAFRQGAFF. CDR3 in DNA: TGTGCCTTCAGGCAGGGAGCTTTCTTT.

The gene calls are TRBV27 and TRBJ1-3; 8 bases match TRBD1. This CDR3 comprises 14 residues. Germline V gene data show CDR1 as MNHEY and CDR2 as SMNVEV (reference sequence). After removal of 7 bases from V and 0 bases from J, the junction contained 2 bases not matched to a gene. CDR3 sequence (DNA): TGTGCCAGCAAACAGGGGGTCTCTGGAAACACCATATATTTT. Protein product: CASKQGVSGNTIYF.